One and the same sample provided the 20 T cell receptor beta chains below, sequenced in a study of beta chain features in type 1 diabetes. Every isolated RNA sample was fully reverse transcribed, so sequencing captured expressed TCRB transcripts. Repertoires were generated with immunoSEQ multiplex PCR, while TCRdb's copy carries only in-frame clones and drops some. There are 600,000 or so clones in the sample; around 15% occur only once, and 0.035% to 0.045% lies in the top ten. Their recognized antigens are unknown. Findings and limits, study-wide: TCRB CDR3s were moderately but significantly shorter in Type 1 diabetes patients in all four CD4+ subsets.

Sequenced input: naive CD4+ T cells from blood. These TCRs come from a man between 18 and 29 years old with type 1 diabetes.

The gene calls are TRBV9 and TRBJ1-1, with a weak D call TRBD1 (5 bases). CDR1 is SGDLS and CDR2 is YYNGEE in the germline V gene. CDR3 length equals 15 residues. The V gene lost 2 bases and the J gene lost 4 bases, with 15 bases spanning the gap. This CDR3 reads CASSVQGKGGTEAFF. The CDR3, as DNA: TGTGCCAGCAGCGTTCAGGGTAAGGGCGGCACTGAAGCTTTCTTT. The variable domain in full, with the rest retrieved from reference TRBV9 and TRBJ1-1, is DSGVTQTPKHLITATGQRVTLRCSPRSGDLSVYWYQQSLDQGLQFLIQYYNGEERAKGNILERFSAQQFPDLHSELNLSSLELGDSALYFCASSVQGKGGTEAFFGQGTRLTVV.

The sample holds a few counts of this clone. The chain has TRBV30 and TRBJ2-7; 8 positions match TRBD2. Per germline, CDR1 GTSNPN and CDR2 SVGIG (reference sequence). The CDR3 runs 16 residues. Trimming cost V 6 bases and J 11 bases; bases outside gene matches: 24. The CDR3 sequence is CACREMGLGTWGEEYF. The CDR3, as DNA: TGTGCCTGCCGAGAGATGGGACTAGGGACCTGGGGAGAGGAGTACTTC.

As for this clone: Different DNA sequences within this sample yield the same CDR3. CDR3 DNA sequence: TGTGCCAGCAGCTTAGACAGGGGTTCACCCCTCCACTTT. It translates to CASSLDRGSPLHF. J is TRBJ1-6 and V is TRBV7-2; 7 bases line up with TRBD1. V shed 1 base and J 9 bases; nucleotides not matched to a gene: 0. The CDR3 has 13 amino acids. Germline V CDR1 and CDR2: SGHTA, FQGNSA.

The sample holds a few counts of this clone. The gene calls are TRBV5-1 and TRBJ1-6; a weak D match, TRBD1 (5 bases). Trimming removed 0 bases at V and 10 bases at J, with 14 bases between. CDR3 length equals 15 residues. CDR1 is SGHRS and CDR2 is YFSETQ in the germline V gene. For the CDR3, the DNA is TGCGCCAGCAGCTTGGCCGGACAAGTCCGGTCACCCCTCCACTTT. Protein sequence: CASSLAGQVRSPLHF.

This clone was seen only a few times. The chain links TRBV30 to TRBJ2-1, with 10 bases fitting TRBD2. V dropped 2 bases and J dropped 8; count of bases not matched to a gene: 6. This CDR3 comprises 14 residues. Germline V gene data show CDR1 as GTSNPN and CDR2 as SVGIG (reference sequence). As DNA, the CDR3 is TGTGCCTGGAGTCTAGCGGGAGTTCTATATGAGCAGTTCTTC. The encoded protein is CAWSLAGVLYEQFF.

The V gene is TRBV5-6, the J gene TRBJ2-1; D not certain. The CDR3 runs 12 residues. CDR1 SGHDT and CDR2 YYEEEE come from the germline V gene. V lost 4 bases to trimming and J lost 5 bases, with 7 bases between them. CDR3 amino acids: CASSRVDNEQFF. As DNA, the CDR3 is TGTGCCAGCAGCCGAGTAGACAATGAGCAGTTCTTC.

The chain carries TRBV7-2 and TRBJ1-5; D remains unclear. V lost 1 base, J lost 2 bases, and 9 bases lay in between. This CDR3 has 15 residues. CDR1 and CDR2 (germline): SGHTA, FQGNSA. The CDR3 DNA reads TGTGCCAGCAGCTTAGTAGGGATGGGCAATCAGCCCCAGCATTTT. Translating it yields CASSLVGMGNQPQHF.

The chain has TRBV2 and TRBJ1-4; D may be TRBD1 (5 bases). V shed 11 bases and J shed 3 bases, with 7 bases lying between them. CDR1 SNHLY and CDR2 FYNNEI come from the germline V gene. This CDR3 has 11 amino acids. This CDR3 reads CAGDANEKLFF. As DNA, the CDR3 is TGTGCCGGGGACGCTAATGAAAAACTGTTTTTT. Based on the CDR3 plus reference TRBV2 and TRBJ1-4, the full variable domain is EPEVTQTPSHQVTQMGQEVILRCVPISNHLYFYWYRQILGQKVEFLVSFYNNEISEKSEIFDDQFSVERPDGSNFTLKIRSTKLEDSAMYFCAGDANEKLFFGSGTQLSVL.

There are a few counts of this clone. The chain has TRBV11-1 and TRBJ2-2; 8 bases match TRBD1. The length of the CDR3 is 15 residues. Germline CDR1 reads SGHAT; CDR2 reads FQDESV (reference sequence). Trimming removed 5 bases from V and 0 bases from J; junction bases left unmatched: 2. In nucleotides, the CDR3 is TGTGCCAGCAGCGTGGGACAGGCGAACACCGGGGAGCTGTTTTTT. Its translation is CASSVGQANTGELFF.

This clone was picked up a small number of times. The chain employs TRBV11-3 and TRBJ2-3; TRBD2 aligns across 14 bases. The CDR3 covers 16 residues. The germline gives CDR1 SGHNT, CDR2 YENEEA. Unmatched junction bases numbered 3, after V lost 5 bases and J lost 2 bases. CDR3 protein: CASSPTSGRDTDTQYF. The CDR3, as DNA: TGTGCCAGCAGCCCGACTAGCGGGAGGGACACAGATACGCAGTATTTT.

In this sample, this clone turned up a few times. The chain joins TRBV6-1 to TRBJ1-5, with D possibly TRBD1 on 5 matching bases. Germline lookup yields CDR1 MNHNS and CDR2 SASEGT. The length of the CDR3 is 13 residues. Trimming stripped 3 bases from V and 9 bases from J, with 12 bases between. Here the CDR3 reads CASSDSRGMPQHF. DNA for the CDR3: TGTGCCAGCAGTGACTCACGGGGCATGCCCCAGCATTTT.

A single count supports this clone. The rearrangement uses TRBV29-1 and TRBJ1-1; D is undetermined. This CDR3 is 13 amino acids long. Trimming took off 4 bases at V and 4 bases at J, with 13 bases between the two ends. The germline CDR1 and CDR2 sequences are SQVTM and ANQGSEA. The CDR3 DNA is TGCAGCGTTGTAGTGGGAGGGAGCACTGAAGCTTTCTTT. This sequence encodes CSVVVGGSTEAFF.

The rearrangement links TRBV7-2 to TRBJ2-1; D tentatively reads TRBD1 or TRBD2 (5 bases each). Germline lookup yields CDR1 SGHTA and CDR2 FQGNSA. The CDR3 is made up of 15 amino acids. V was shortened by 1 base and J by 4 bases, with 11 bases between the two germline ends. CDR3 amino acids: CASSLVGDPYNEQFF. The CDR3, as DNA: TGTGCCAGCAGCTTAGTGGGGGACCCTTACAATGAGCAGTTCTTC.

This clone showed up just a few times. The chain uses TRBV4-1 and TRBJ1-2, with a tentative D call TRBD1 (5 bases). The germline CDR1 and CDR2 sequences are MGHRA and YSYEKL. Deletions cut 1 base from V and 3 bases from J, with 12 bases between. The CDR3 runs 15 residues. The DNA for the CDR3 is TGCGCCAGCAGCCAAGTTCCCGACAGAGACTATGGCTACACCTTC. This codes for CASSQVPDRDYGYTF.

There are a few counts of this clone. This sequence joins TRBV2 and TRBJ1-1, with D tentatively TRBD1 (6 bases). The germline CDR1 and CDR2 sequences are SNHLY and FYNNEI. Trimming shortened V by 10 bases and J by 0 bases, and 12 bases separated the two germline ends. This CDR3 is built from 13 residues. The CDR3 loop reads CANAGEVNTEAFF. As DNA, the CDR3 is TGTGCCAACGCAGGGGAGGTGAACACTGAAGCTTTCTTT.

This clone was seen more than once but under ten times. The genes are TRBV4-1 and TRBJ2-7; D might be TRBD2 (5 bases). Trimming stripped 1 base from V and 1 base from J, with 8 bases between. This CDR3 region has 14 residues. Germline V gene data show CDR1 as MGHRA and CDR2 as YSYEKL. The CDR3 is CASSQAEGSYEQYF. In nucleotides, the CDR3 is TGCGCCAGCAGCCAAGCCGAGGGTTCCTACGAGCAGTACTTC.

The chain uses TRBV7-2 and TRBJ1-4, with D perhaps matching TRBD1 (5 bases). The CDR3 length is 16 residues. V was cut by 7 bases and J by 0 bases, with 15 bases left in between. Germline V gives CDR1 SGHTA, CDR2 FQGNSA. CDR3 residues: CASTLGPTATNEKLFF. CDR3 coding DNA: TGTGCCAGCACCTTGGGGCCGACTGCAACTAATGAAAAACTGTTTTTT.

The V gene is TRBV7-9, the J gene TRBJ2-5; 12 bases agree with TRBD2. The CDR3 length is 15 residues. Trimming removed 4 bases from V and 5 bases from J; junction bases left unmatched: 5. Germline CDR1 reads SEHNR; CDR2 reads FQNEAQ (reference sequence). CDR3 loop: CASSSQGTSGETQYF. In DNA form, the CDR3 reads TGTGCCAGCAGCTCTCAGGGGACTAGCGGGGAGACCCAGTACTTC.

This clone was observed a handful of times. The rearrangement joins TRBV18 to TRBJ2-1; D unclear. The CDR3 totals 15 residues. Germline CDR1 is KGHSH and CDR2 is LQKENI. The V and J ends lost 2 bases and 4 bases respectively, with 12 bases between them. The CDR3 DNA reads as TGTGCCAGCTCACCATGGGATCCACTTTACAATGAGCAGTTCTTC. Its translation: CASSPWDPLYNEQFF.

The rearrangement uses TRBV19 and TRBJ2-6; tentative D call: TRBD2 (7 bases). V lost 6 bases, J lost 4 bases, and 19 bases lay in between. This CDR3 comprises 17 residues. Looked up from germline, CDR1 is LNHDA and CDR2 is SQIVND (reference sequence). The CDR3 region is CASSGGRERVGANVLTF. As DNA, the CDR3 is TGTGCCAGTAGCGGGGGGCGAGAGAGGGTCGGGGCCAACGTCCTGACTTTC.